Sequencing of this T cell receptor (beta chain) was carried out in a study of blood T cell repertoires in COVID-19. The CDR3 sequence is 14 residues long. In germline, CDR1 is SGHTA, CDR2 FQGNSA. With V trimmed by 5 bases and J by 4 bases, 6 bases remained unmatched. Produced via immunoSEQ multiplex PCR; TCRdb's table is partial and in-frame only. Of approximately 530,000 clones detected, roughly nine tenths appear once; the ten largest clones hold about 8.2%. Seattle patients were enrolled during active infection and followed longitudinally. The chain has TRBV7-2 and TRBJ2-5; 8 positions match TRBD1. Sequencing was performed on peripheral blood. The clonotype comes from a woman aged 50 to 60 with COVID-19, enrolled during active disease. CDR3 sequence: CASSPSTGVETQYF. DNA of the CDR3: TGTGCCAGCAGCCCTTCGACAGGGGTAGAGACCCAGTACTTC.